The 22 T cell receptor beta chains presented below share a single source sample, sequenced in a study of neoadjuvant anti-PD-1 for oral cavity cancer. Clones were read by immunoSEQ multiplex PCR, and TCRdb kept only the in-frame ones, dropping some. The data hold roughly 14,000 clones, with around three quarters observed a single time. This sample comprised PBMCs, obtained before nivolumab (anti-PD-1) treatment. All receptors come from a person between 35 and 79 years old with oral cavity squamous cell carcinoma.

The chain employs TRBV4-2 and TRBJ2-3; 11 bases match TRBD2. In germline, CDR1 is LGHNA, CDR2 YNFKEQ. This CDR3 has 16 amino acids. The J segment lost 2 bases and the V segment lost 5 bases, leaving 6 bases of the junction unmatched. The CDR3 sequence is CASSELAGVSTDTQYF. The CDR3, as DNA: TGTGCCAGCAGCGAACTAGCGGGGGTCTCCACAGATACGCAGTATTTT.

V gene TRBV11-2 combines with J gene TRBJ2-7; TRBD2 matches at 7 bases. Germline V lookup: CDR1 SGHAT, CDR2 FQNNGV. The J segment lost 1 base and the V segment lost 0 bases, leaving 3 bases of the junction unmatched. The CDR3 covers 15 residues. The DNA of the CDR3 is TGTGCCAGCAGCTTAGACGGCGGGAGTTCCTACGAGCAGTACTTC. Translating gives CASSLDGGSSYEQYF.

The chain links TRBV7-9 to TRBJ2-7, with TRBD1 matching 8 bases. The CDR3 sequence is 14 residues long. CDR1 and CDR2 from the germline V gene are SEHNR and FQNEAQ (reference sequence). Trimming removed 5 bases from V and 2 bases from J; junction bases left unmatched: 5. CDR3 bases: TGTGCCAGCAGCCACGGGACAGGCCCCTACGAGCAGTACTTC. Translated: CASSHGTGPYEQYF.

The CDR3 is CASSLSRYTEAFF. The CDR3 bases are TGTGCCAGCAGTTTGTCCAGGTATACTGAAGCTTTCTTT. The gene calls are TRBV27 and TRBJ1-1; D uncertain. Between the trimmed V and J ends, which lost 3 bases and 5 bases, there was a span of 10 bases. Looked up from germline, CDR1 is MNHEY and CDR2 is SMNVEV (reference sequence). The CDR3 runs 13 residues.

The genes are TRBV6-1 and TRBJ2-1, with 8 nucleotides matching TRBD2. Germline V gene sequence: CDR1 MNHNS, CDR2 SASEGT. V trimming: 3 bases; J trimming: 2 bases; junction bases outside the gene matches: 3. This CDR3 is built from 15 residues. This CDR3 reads CASSDSGGAYNEQFF. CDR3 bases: TGTGCCAGCAGTGATTCGGGGGGGGCCTACAATGAGCAGTTCTTC.

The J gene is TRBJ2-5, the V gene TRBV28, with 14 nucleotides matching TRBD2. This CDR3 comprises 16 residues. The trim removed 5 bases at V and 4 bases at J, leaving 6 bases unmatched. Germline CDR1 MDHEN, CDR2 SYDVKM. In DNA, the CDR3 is TGTGCCAGCAGTAGGGCCGGGACTAGCGGGAGAGAGACCCAGTACTTC. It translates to CASSRAGTSGRETQYF.

The CDR3 is CASSQVGAGSKNIQYF. CDR3 nucleotides: TGCGCCAGCAGCCAAGTGGGGGCAGGGTCCAAAAACATTCAGTACTTC. The chain carries TRBV4-1 and TRBJ2-4; the D gene is possibly TRBD1 (6 bases). CDR1 and CDR2 from the germline V gene are MGHRA and YSYEKL. V lost 1 base and J 2 bases, leaving 12 bases between the germline ends. This CDR3 region has 16 residues.

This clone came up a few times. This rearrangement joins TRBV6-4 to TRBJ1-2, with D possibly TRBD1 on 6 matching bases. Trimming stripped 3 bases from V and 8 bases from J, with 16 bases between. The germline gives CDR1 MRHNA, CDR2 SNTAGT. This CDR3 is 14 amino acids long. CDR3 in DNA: TGTGCCAGCAGTGATATTTACAGGGTCGGCGGCTACACCTTC. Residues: CASSDIYRVGGYTF.

CDR3 nucleotides: TGTGCCAGTAGTATAGGTTTTCAGGGCGGCGAGACCCAGTACTTC. This translates into CASSIGFQGGETQYF. The rearrangement joins TRBV19 to TRBJ2-5; a weak D match, TRBD1 (5 bases). The CDR3 is 15 amino acids. Trimming cost V 1 base and J 5 bases, with 14 bases left between them. The germline CDR1 and CDR2 sequences are LNHDA and SQIVND (reference sequence).

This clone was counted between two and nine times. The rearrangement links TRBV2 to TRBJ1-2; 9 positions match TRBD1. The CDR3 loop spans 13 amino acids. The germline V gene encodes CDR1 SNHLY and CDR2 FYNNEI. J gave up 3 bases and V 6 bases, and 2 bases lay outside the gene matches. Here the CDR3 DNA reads TGTGCCAGCAGAGGGGACAGGGACTATGGCTACACCTTC. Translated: CASRGDRDYGYTF.

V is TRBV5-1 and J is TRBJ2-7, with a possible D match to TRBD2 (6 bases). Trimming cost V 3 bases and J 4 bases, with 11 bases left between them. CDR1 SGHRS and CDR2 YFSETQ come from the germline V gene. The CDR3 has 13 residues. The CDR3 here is CASSSAGGYEQYF. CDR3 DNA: TGCGCCAGCAGCTCAGCTGGGGGGTACGAGCAGTACTTC.

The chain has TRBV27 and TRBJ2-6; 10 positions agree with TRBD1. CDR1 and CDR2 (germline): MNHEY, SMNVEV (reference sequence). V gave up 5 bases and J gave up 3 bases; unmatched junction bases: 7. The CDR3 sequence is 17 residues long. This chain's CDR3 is CASSPGQGLSGANVLTF. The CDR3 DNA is TGTGCCAGCAGTCCGGGACAGGGGTTAAGTGGGGCCAACGTCCTGACTTTC.

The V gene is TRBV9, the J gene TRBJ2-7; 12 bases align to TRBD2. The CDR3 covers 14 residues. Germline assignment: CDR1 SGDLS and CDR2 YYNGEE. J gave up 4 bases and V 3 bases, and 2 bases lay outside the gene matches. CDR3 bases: TGTGCCAGCAGCGCCGGGACTAGCGGGTACGAGCAGTACTTC. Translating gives CASSAGTSGYEQYF.

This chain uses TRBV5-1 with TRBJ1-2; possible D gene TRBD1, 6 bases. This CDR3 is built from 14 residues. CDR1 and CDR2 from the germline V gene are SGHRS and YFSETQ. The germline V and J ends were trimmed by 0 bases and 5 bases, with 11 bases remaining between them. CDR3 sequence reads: CASSLEGGRYGYTF. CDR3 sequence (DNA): TGCGCCAGCAGCTTGGAAGGGGGGCGTTATGGCTACACCTTC.

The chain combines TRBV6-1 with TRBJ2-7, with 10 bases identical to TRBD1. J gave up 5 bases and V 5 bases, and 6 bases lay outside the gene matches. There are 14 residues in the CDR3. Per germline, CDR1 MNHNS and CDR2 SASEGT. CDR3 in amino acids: CASSRQGAPDEQYF. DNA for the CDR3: TGTGCCAGCAGTAGACAGGGGGCTCCCGACGAGCAGTACTTC.

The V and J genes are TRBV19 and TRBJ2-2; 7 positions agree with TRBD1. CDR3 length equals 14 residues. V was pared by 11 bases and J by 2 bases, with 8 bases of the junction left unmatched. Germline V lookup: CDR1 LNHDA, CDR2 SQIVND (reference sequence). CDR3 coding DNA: TGTGCCTCAGGCCGGGACAGAAACACCGGGGAGCTGTTTTTT. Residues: CASGRDRNTGELFF.

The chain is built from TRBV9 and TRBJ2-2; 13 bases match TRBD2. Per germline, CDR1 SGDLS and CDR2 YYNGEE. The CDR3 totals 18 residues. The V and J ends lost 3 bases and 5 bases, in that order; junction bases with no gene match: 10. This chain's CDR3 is CASSAPPGTSGNTGELFF. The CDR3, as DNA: TGTGCCAGCAGCGCGCCCCCAGGGACTAGCGGGAATACCGGGGAGCTGTTTTTT.

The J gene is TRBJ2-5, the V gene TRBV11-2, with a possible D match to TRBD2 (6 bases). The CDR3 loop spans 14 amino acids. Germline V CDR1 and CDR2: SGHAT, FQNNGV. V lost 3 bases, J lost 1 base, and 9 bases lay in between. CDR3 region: CASSLLAPQETQYF. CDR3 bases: TGTGCCAGCAGCTTGCTAGCGCCCCAAGAGACCCAGTACTTC.

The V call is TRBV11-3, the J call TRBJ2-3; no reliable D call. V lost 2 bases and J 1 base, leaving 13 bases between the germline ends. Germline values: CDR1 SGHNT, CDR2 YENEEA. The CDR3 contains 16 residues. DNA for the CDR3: TGTGCCAGCAGCTTAAGTGGTGGGCACGGCACAGATACGCAGTATTTT. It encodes CASSLSGGHGTDTQYF.

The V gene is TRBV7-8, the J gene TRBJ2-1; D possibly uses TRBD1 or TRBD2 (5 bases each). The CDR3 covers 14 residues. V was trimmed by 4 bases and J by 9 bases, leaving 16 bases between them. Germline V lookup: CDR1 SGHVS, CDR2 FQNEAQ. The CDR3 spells CASSYRDPMAEQFF. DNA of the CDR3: TGTGCCAGCAGCTACCGGGACCCTATGGCTGAGCAGTTCTTC.

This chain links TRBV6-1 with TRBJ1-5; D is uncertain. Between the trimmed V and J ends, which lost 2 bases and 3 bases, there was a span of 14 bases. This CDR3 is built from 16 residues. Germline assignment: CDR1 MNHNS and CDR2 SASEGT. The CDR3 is CASSEPRTGINQPQHF. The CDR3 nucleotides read TGTGCCAGCAGTGAACCGCGGACGGGAATCAATCAGCCCCAGCATTTT.

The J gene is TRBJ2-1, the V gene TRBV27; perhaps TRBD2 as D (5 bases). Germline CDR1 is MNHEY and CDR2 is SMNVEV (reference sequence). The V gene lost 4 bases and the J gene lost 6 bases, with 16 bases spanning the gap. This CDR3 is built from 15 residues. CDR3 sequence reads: CASSWNGMGINEQFF. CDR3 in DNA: TGTGCCAGCAGTTGGAACGGGATGGGGATCAATGAGCAGTTCTTC.